This entry lists 8 T cell receptor beta chains sequenced from one sample in a study of brain T cells in children with intractable seizures (dated by TCRdb to about 2021). The time point label for this specimen denotes: resected brain tissue, or blood drawn just prior to surgery. To prepare the library, the immunoSEQ multiplex PCR assay was applied. TCRdb's version of the immuneACCESS table is confined to in-frame rearrangements and falls short of the full clone set. An unresolved V gene accounts for under half of the shortfall where checked; the remainder is of unknown origin. The sample table contains around 41,000 clones; only one count was recorded for approximately 90% of them. The leading ten clones occupy about 6% of the sample. Sequencing was performed on peripheral blood, taken at surgery. These TCRs come from a girl aged 2-10 years with tuberous sclerosis and intractable seizures.

This chain links TRBV7-8 with TRBJ2-3; D unclear. The germline gives CDR1 SGHVS, CDR2 FQNEAQ. The CDR3 extends over 14 amino acids. Between the trimmed V and J ends, which lost 0 bases and 5 bases, there was a span of 9 bases. CDR3 residues: CASSLAASRDTQYF. CDR3 sequence (DNA): TGTGCCAGCAGCTTAGCTGCTTCTAGAGATACGCAGTATTTT. The full variable domain, in which reference TRBV7-8 and TRBJ2-3 provide the parts outside the CDR3, is GAGVSQSPRYKVAKRGQDVALRCDPISGHVSLFWYQQALGQGPEFLTYFQNEAQLDKSGLPSDRFFAERPEGSVSTLKIQRTQQEDSAVYLCASSLAASRDTQYFGPGTRLTVL.

This sequence joins TRBV27 and TRBJ2-5, with D hard to call. CDR1 MNHEY and CDR2 SMNVEV come from the germline V gene (reference sequence). Trimming took off 3 bases at V and 1 base at J, with 6 bases between the two ends. The CDR3 is 13 residues long. The CDR3 loop reads CASSLATQETQYF. Written as DNA, the CDR3 is TGTGCCAGCAGTTTGGCTACCCAAGAGACCCAGTACTTC.

The chain recombines TRBV4-1 with TRBJ1-1; D unresolved. This CDR3 contains 13 residues. Trimming removed 6 bases at V and 1 base at J, with 9 bases between. Per the germline V gene, CDR1 is MGHRA and CDR2 is YSYEKL. CDR3 in amino acids: CASRGRGNTEAFF. Written as DNA, the CDR3 is TGCGCCAGCAGGGGTAGAGGGAACACTGAAGCTTTCTTT.

The V gene is TRBV5-1, the J gene TRBJ2-7; D might be TRBD2 (5 bases). Trimming pared 3 bases from V and 2 bases from J, leaving 18 bases between. The CDR3 is 16 residues long. CDR1 and CDR2 from the germline V gene are SGHRS and YFSETQ. The CDR3 nucleotides are TGCGCCAGCAGCTGGCTACCAGCCGGGGATACCTACGAGCAGTACTTC. Protein product: CASSWLPAGDTYEQYF.

V and J are TRBV7-8 and TRBJ1-3; 9 positions agree with TRBD1. The trim removed 0 bases at V and 1 base at J, leaving 10 bases unmatched. This CDR3 has 19 residues. The germline V gene has CDR1 SGHVS and CDR2 FQNEAQ. The chain's CDR3 is CASSLAFMGQGSSGNTIYF. CDR3 sequence (DNA): TGTGCCAGCAGCTTAGCGTTCATGGGACAGGGTTCGTCTGGAAACACCATATATTTT.

The chain carries TRBV24-1 and TRBJ1-5; tentative D call: TRBD1 (5 bases). Trimming pared 5 bases from V and 4 bases from J, leaving 14 bases between. The germline V gene has CDR1 KGHDR and CDR2 SFDVKD. This CDR3 spans 15 amino acids. CDR3 in DNA: TGTGCCACCAGTGCTGGTGAGGGGAGGAATCAGCCCCAGCATTTT. It codes for CATSAGEGRNQPQHF.

This chain connects TRBV24-1 to TRBJ1-5; possible D gene TRBD1, 6 bases. The CDR3 runs 14 residues. V dropped 6 bases and J dropped 2 bases, with 10 bases sitting between them. From germline, CDR1 is KGHDR and CDR2 SFDVKD. CDR3 nucleotide sequence: TGTGCCACCAGTTTATCAGGGGGCAATCAGCCCCAGCATTTT. Protein: CATSLSGGNQPQHF.

In this sample, this clone turned up once. The chain has TRBV28 and TRBJ1-1; D is unclear. Between the trimmed V and J ends, which lost 5 bases and 3 bases, there was a span of 10 bases. The germline V gene has CDR1 MDHEN and CDR2 SYDVKM. The CDR3 consists of 13 residues. The CDR3 DNA reads TGTGCCAGCAGTCTAACCCCCCACACTGAAGCTTTCTTT. Amino acid sequence: CASSLTPHTEAFF.